This paragraph covers one T cell receptor beta chain sequence. The antigen is undetermined. Compared with germline, one end of the junction differs, possibly owing to a read error. TCR beta CDR3 regions were amplified from RNA transcripts. Using the HTBI primer set, a first-round RT-PCR was run on the TCR CDR3. TCRdb re-analysed the multiplex PCR reads in MiXCR, keeping a single row per CDR3 protein. The sample comprises roughly 800,000 distinct CDR3 sequences, more than 30% of which are singletons, and around 10% rests with the top ten. These data originate in a study of T cells in Graves' hyperthyroidism and ophthalmopathy. The wider study: The authors collected peripheral blood at initial diagnosis, before any treatment.

Study results and limitations: In simple terms, a model built on 13 V-J features told ophthalmopathy apart from stable hyperthyroidism.

The sequence came from a man between 18 and 35 years old with Graves' hyperthyroidism. Sequencing was performed on blood.

Written as DNA, the CDR3 is TGTGCCAGCAGTGCGCCAACTAGCAATCAGCCCCAGCATTTT. Translation gives CASSAPTSNQPQHF. The rearrangement joins TRBV10-3 to TRBJ1-5; no reliable D call. Germline CDR1 is ENHRY and CDR2 is SYGVKD. The CDR3 loop spans 14 amino acids.